This TCR beta chain is drawn from a study of shared clonotypes between healthy human individuals. Study information: For every donor, three CD4 naive, three CD4 memory, two CD8 naive and one CD8 memory plates were used.

The study's findings and limits: Shared clonotypes: 4.5% to 6% naive CD4, roughly 4% naive CD8, about 2.5% memory CD4, 0.4% memory CD8. Non-shared clonotypes displayed generation probabilities falling below those of clonotypes present in all four donors.

With respect to this clone: Its antigen is currently unknown.

The authors loaded about 200 ng DNA, 25,000 to 30,000 T cell genomes, into sorted-subset replicate PCRs. The data were produced by immunoSEQ multiplex PCR, yet TCRdb's version contains in-frame clones alone and is incomplete. The table shows approximately 530,000 clones, with roughly 95% occurring only once. The receptor's source is a woman in her twenties or thirties in good health. The sequenced material came from naive CD4+ T cells sorted from blood. Sample subset: CD45RA+ positively selected.

The CDR3: CASSRDLFYEQYF. DNA of the CDR3: TGTGCCAGTAGTAGGGACTTATTCTACGAGCAGTACTTC. This chain connects TRBV19 to TRBJ2-7; TRBD2 is a possible D gene (6 bases). The CDR3 has 13 residues. CDR1 and CDR2 (germline): LNHDA, SQIVND (reference sequence). Deletions cut 4 bases from V and 3 bases from J, with 10 bases between.